This T cell receptor (beta chain) was identified during a study of blood T cell repertoires in COVID-19. Turning to the study itself: Acute and convalescent COVID-19 specimens originated in the United States, Italy and Spain. T cells, B-cell-depleted T cells, or PBMCs supplied cDNA or gDNA.

In the source study's methods: Reference gene primers were amplified, and this amplification served to estimate nucleated cell counts. The repertoire was sequenced with immunoSEQ multiplex PCR; TCRdb's copy has only in-frame clones and lacks some. That table furnishes V, J and clone size, whereas the DNA furnished D and trimming. The profile shows about 230,000 clones, approximately 87% of them singletons. The CDR3 has 14 residues. Germline CDR1 and CDR2: SGHVS and FQNEAQ. Trimming removed 5 bases at V and 1 base at J, with 9 bases between. The sequenced sample was peripheral blood. The chain has TRBV7-8 and TRBJ1-3; D gene ambiguous. The receptor was isolated from a woman in her sixties or seventies with active or convalescent COVID-19. The DNA of the CDR3 is TGTGCCAGCAGCGCACAGATATCTGGAAACACCATATATTTT. Its protein product is CASSAQISGNTIYF.